This T cell receptor (beta chain) was sequenced in a study of cytomegalovirus exposure and HLA in healthy donors. PCR involved 60 Vbeta and 13 Jbeta primers. TCRdb's table, derived via immunoSEQ multiplex PCR, lists solely in-frame clones and lacks some. The table has under 200,000 clones, 75% to 90% seen once. Source material: PBMCs. The sequence came from a man aged 35 to 55 in good health and CMV-seropositive.

In DNA form, the CDR3 reads TGTGCCAGCAGTTACCCCGGACGAGGGGAGCAGTACTTC. It encodes CASSYPGRGEQYF. The V and J genes are TRBV6-5 and TRBJ2-7; TRBD2 is a possible D gene (5 bases). This CDR3 has 13 amino acids. V lost 2 bases, J lost 7 bases, and 12 bases lay in between. CDR1 MNHEY and CDR2 SVGAGI come from the germline V gene.